This TCR beta chain came from a study of blood T cell repertoires in COVID-19. Background on the study: The cDNA or gDNA used as material had been derived from T cells, B-cell-depleted T cells, or PBMCs.

CDR1 MNHEY and CDR2 SMNVEV come from the germline V gene (reference sequence). The CDR3 loop spans 9 amino acids. In the case of this clone: Sequence at one end of the junction differs from germline and may be a read error.

Some clones are missing from TCRdb's copy, which holds only in-frame ones; the method was immunoSEQ multiplex PCR. The data hold more than 400,000 clones, with 90% observed a single time. The receptor comes from a man between 18 and 35 years old who had recovered from COVID-19. The chain carries TRBV27 and TRBJ1-2; tentative D call: TRBD1 (6 bases). Sequenced material: PBMCs or T cells enriched from blood (not recorded which). The CDR3 region is CASSPGQYF. The CDR3 coding sequence is TGTGCCAGCAGCCCTGGACAGTATTTC.